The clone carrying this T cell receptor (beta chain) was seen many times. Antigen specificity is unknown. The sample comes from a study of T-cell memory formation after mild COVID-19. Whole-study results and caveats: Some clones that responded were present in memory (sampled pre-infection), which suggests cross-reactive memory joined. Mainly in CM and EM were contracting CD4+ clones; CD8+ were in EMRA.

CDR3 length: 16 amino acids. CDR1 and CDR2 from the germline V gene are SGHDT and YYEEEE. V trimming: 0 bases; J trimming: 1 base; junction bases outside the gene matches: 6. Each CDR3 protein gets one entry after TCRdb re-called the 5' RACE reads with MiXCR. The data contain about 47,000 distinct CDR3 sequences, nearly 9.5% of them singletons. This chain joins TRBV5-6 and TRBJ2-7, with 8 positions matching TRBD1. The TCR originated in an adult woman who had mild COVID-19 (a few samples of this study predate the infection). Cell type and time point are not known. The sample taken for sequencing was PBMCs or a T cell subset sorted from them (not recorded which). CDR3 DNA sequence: TGTGCCAGCAGCTTGGGGCGGAGGACAGGGTCCTACGAGCAGTACTTC. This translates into CASSLGRRTGSYEQYF.